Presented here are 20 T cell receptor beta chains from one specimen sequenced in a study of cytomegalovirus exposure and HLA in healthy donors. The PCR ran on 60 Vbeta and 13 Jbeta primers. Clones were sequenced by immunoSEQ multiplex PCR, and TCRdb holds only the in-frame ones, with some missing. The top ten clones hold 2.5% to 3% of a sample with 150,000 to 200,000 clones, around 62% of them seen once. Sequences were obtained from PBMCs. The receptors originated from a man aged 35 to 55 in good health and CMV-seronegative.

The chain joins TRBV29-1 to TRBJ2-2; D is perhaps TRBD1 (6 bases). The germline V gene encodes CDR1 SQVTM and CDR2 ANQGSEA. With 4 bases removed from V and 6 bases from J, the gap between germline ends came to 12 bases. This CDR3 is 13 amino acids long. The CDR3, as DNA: TGCAGCGTTGTGGGGGCACAAGCCGGGGAGCTGTTTTTT. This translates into CSVVGAQAGELFF.

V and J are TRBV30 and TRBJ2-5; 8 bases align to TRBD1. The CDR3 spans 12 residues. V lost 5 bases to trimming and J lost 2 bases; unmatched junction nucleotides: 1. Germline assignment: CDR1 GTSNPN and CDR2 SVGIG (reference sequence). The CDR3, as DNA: TGTGCCTGGGGACAGGGTCAAGAGACCCAGTACTTC. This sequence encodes CAWGQGQETQYF.

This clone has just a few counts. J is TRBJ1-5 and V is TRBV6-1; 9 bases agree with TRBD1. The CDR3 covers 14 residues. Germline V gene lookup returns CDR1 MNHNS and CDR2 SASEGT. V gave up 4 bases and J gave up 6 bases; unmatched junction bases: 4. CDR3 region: CASSVGQGTQPQHF. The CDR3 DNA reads TGTGCCAGCAGTGTGGGACAGGGAACTCAGCCCCAGCATTTT.

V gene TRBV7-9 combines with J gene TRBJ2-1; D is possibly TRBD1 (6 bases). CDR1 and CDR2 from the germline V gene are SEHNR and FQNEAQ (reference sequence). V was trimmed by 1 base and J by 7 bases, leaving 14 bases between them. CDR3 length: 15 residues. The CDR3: CASSLEQGFGNEQFF. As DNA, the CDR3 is TGTGCCAGCAGCTTAGAACAGGGATTCGGGAATGAGCAGTTCTTC.

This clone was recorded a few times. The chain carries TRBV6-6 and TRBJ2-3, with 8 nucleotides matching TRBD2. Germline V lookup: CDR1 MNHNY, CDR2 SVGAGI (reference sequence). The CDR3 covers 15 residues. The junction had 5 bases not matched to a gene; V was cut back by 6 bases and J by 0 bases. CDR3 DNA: TGTGCCAGCAGACTTAGCGGGACTAGCACAGATACGCAGTATTTT. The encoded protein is CASRLSGTSTDTQYF.

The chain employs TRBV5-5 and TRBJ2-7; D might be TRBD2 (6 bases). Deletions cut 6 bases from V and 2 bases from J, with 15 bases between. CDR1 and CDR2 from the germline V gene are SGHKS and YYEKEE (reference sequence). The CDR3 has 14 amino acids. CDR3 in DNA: TGTGCCAGCATGGGAATAGCGGCCACCTACGAGCAGTACTTC. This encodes CASMGIAATYEQYF.

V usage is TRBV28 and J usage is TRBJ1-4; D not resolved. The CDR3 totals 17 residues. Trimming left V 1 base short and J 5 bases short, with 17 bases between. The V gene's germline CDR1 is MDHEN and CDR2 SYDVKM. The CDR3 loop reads CASSLSYLKSANEKLFF. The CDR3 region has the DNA TGTGCCAGCAGTTTATCCTACCTAAAGAGCGCAAATGAAAAACTGTTTTTT.

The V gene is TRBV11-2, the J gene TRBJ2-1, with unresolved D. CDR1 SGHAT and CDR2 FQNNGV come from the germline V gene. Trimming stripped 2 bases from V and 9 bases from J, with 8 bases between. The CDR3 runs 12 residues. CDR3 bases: TGTGCCAGCAGCTTAAGTGTCGGTGAGCAGTTCTTC. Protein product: CASSLSVGEQFF.

Here the CDR3 DNA reads TGTGCCAGCAGTGGGGCCGGCCAGGGGGCCAACGAGCAGTACTTC. Its translation: CASSGAGQGANEQYF. The chain recombines TRBV6-1 with TRBJ2-7; TRBD1 matches 8 bases. The CDR3 is 15 amino acids. With 4 bases clipped from V and 5 bases from J, the junction kept 10 bases outside the gene matches. Germline V gene sequence: CDR1 MNHNS, CDR2 SASEGT.

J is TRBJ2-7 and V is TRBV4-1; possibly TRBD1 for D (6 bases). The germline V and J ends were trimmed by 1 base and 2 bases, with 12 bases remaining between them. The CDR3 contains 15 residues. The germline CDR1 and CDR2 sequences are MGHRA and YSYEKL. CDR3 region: CASSQGGQPPYEQYF. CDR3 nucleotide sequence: TGCGCCAGCAGCCAAGGTGGACAGCCCCCCTACGAGCAGTACTTC.

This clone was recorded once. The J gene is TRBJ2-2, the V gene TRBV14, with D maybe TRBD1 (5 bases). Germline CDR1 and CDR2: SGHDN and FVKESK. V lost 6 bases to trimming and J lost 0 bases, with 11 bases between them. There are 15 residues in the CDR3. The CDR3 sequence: CASSIWGANTGELFF. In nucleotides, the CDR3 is TGTGCCAGCAGTATATGGGGCGCGAACACCGGGGAGCTGTTTTTT.

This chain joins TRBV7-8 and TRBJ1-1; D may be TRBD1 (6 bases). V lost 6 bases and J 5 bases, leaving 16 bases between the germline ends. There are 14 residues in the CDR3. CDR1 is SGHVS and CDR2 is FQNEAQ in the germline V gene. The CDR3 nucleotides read TGTGCCAGCAGTACCGGACAGTCCGCTACTGAAGCTTTCTTT. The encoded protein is CASSTGQSATEAFF.

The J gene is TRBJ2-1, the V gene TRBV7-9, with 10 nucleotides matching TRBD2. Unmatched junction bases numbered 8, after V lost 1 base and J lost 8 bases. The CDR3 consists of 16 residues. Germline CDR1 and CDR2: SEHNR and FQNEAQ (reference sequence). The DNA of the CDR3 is TGTGCCAGCAGCTTAGATCCGGGACTAGCGTTCGATGAGCAGTTCTTC. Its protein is CASSLDPGLAFDEQFF.

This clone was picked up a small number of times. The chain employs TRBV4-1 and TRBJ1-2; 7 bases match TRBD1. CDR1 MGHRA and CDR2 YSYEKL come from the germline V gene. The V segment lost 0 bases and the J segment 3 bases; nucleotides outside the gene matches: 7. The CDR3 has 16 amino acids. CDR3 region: CASSQEGPGGYYGYTF. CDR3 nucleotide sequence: TGCGCCAGCAGCCAAGAAGGTCCAGGGGGTTACTATGGCTACACCTTC.

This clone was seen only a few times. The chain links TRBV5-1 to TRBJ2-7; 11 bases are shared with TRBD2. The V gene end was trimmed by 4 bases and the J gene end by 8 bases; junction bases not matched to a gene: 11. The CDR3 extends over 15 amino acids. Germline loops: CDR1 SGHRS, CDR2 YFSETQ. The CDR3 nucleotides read TGCGCCAGCAGCCCCGAGGTAGCGGGAGGGCCTAAGCAGTACTTC. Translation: CASSPEVAGGPKQYF.

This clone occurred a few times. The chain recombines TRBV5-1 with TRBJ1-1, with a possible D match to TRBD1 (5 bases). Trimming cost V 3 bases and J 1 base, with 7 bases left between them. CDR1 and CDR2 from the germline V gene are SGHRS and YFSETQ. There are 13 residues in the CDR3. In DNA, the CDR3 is TGCGCCAGCAGCTCCACAGGGAACACTGAAGCTTTCTTT. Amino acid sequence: CASSSTGNTEAFF.

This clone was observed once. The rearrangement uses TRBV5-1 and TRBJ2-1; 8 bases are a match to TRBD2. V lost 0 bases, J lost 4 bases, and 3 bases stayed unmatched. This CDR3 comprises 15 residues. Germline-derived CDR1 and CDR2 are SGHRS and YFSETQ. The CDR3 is CASSLDSGEYNEQFF. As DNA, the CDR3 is TGCGCCAGCAGCTTGGATAGCGGGGAGTACAATGAGCAGTTCTTC.

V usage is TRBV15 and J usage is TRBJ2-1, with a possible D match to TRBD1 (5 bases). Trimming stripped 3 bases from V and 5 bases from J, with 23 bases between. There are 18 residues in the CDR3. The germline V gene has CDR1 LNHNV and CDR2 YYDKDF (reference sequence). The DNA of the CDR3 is TGTGCCACCAGCAGCTCAGGCGCGGACAAACGTCCGGACAATGAGCAGTTCTTC. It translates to CATSSSGADKRPDNEQFF.

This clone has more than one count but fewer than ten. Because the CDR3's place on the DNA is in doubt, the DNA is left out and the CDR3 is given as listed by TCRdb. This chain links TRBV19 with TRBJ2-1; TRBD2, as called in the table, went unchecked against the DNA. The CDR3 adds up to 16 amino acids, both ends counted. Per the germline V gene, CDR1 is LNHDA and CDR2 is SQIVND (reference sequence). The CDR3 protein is CASTSGGLRSNNEQFF.

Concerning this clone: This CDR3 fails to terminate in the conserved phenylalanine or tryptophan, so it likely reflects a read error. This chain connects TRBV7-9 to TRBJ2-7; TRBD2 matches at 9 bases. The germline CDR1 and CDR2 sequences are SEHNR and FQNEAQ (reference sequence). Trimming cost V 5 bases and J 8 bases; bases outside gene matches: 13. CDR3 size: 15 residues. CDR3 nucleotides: TGTGCCAGCAGCCCGCGTATGCGGGAGGGCCCTAAGCAGTACCTC. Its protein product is CASSPRMREGPKQYL.